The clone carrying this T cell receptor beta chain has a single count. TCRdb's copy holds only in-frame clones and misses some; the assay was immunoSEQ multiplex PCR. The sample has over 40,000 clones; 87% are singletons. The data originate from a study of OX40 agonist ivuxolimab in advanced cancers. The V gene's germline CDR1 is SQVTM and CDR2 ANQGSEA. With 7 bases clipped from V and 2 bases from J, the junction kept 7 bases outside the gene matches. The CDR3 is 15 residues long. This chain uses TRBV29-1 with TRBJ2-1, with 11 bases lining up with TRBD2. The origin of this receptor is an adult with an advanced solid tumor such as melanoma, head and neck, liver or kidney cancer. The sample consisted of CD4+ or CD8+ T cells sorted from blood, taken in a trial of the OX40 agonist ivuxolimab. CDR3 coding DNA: TGCAGCGCCGGTAGCGGGAGGGCCACCTACAATGAGCAGTTCTTC. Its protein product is CSAGSGRATYNEQFF.